This T cell receptor beta chain emerged from a study of CD8+CD57+ T cells in acquired aplastic anemia. Across the study: Sorted CD4+ and CD8+ cells yielded 3.2 ug of DNA on average.

V lost 3 bases and J lost 2; bases outside the gene matches: 2. CDR1 and CDR2 from the germline V gene are SNHLY and FYNNEI. This CDR3 region has 16 residues. Patients chosen for sequencing had CD8+CD57+ cells that had expanded, as shown by flow cytometry. With no exception, the patients had severe acquired aplastic anemia. As regards this clonotype: Its matching antigen is unknown.

Profiling of TCR beta VDJ combinations and CDR3 sequences used genomic DNA as template. TCRdb independently ran MiXCR on the reads; one entry per CDR3 protein. The profile shows about 290,000 distinct CDR3 sequences, 56% of them singletons. General study findings and limits: Patients had around 28 CD8+ CDR3 sequences in common with controls (the shared set). Any difference that existed in CD8+ Simpson's diversity between patients and controls was not significant.

The sequence came from a human donor with aplastic anemia. V usage is TRBV2 and J usage is TRBJ1-6; 9 bases agree with TRBD1. The sequencing input was sorted CD4+, CD8+, or CD8+CD57+ T cells (not recorded which) from PBMCs. The CDR3, as DNA: TGTGCCAGCAGTGAGGGACAGGGCCCCTATAATTCACCCCTCCACTTT. This gives the protein CASSEGQGPYNSPLHF.